This TCR beta chain was sequenced during a study of blood T cell repertoires in COVID-19. Study background: COVID-19 samples from acute and convalescent phases originated in the United States, Italy and Spain. The analysed material was cDNA or gDNA that came from T cells, B-cell-depleted T cells, or PBMCs.

Trimming stripped 2 bases from V and 3 bases from J, with 6 bases between. The CDR3 has 13 amino acids. Germline CDR1 and CDR2: SGHRS and YFSETQ. Original analysis: Cell counts per sample came from amplifying reference gene primers. TCRdb keeps only in-frame clones here, not all; method: immunoSEQ multiplex PCR. Clone size and the V and J calls come from that table; the DNA yielded D and trimming. The table shows about 78,000 clones, with 84% occurring only once. The chain recombines TRBV5-1 with TRBJ2-1; no definite D call. Specimen: peripheral blood. The receptor comes from a man aged 50 to 59 with acute or convalescent COVID-19. The CDR3 DNA sequence: TGCGCCAGCAGCTTCAACATCTACAATGAGCAGTTCTTC. Translating it yields CASSFNIYNEQFF.